This T cell receptor beta chain was identified in a study of T cell responses to AZD1222 COVID-19 vaccine. This clone was recorded once. TCRdb's copy holds only in-frame clones and misses some; the assay was immunoSEQ multiplex PCR. The sample has some 50,000 clones; approximately 79% are singletons. The germline gives CDR1 MNHEY, CDR2 SVGAGI. Trimming cost V 5 bases and J 0 bases, with 11 bases left between them. The CDR3 loop spans 14 amino acids. This chain joins TRBV6-5 and TRBJ2-7, with unresolved D. This specimen was peripheral blood, taken on day 0 of MenACWY control vaccination. The source of this sequence is an adult in good health. The CDR3 loop reads CASSTDWSSYEQYF. In nucleotides, the CDR3 is TGTGCCAGCAGTACTGACTGGAGCTCCTACGAGCAGTACTTC.